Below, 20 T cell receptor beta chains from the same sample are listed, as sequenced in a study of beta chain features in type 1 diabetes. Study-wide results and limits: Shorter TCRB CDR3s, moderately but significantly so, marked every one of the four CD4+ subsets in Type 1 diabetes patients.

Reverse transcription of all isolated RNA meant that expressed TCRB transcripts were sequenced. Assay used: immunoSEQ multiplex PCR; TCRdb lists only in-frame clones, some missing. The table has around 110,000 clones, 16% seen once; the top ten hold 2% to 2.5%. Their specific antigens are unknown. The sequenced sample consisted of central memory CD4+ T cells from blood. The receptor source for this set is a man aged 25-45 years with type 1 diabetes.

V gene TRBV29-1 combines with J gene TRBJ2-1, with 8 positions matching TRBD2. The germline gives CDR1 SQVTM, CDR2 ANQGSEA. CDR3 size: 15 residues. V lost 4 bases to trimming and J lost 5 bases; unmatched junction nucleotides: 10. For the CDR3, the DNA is TGCAGCGTTGGCGGGGCCGGGGGGGCCAACAATGAGCAGTTCTTC. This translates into CSVGGAGGANNEQFF.

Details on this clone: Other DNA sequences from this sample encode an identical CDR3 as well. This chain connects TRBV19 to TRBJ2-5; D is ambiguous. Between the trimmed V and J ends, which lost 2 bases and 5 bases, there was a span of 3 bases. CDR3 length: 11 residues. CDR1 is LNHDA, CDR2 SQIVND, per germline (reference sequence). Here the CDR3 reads CASSIQETQYF. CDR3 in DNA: TGTGCCAGTAGTATACAGGAGACCCAGTACTTC.

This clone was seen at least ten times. The CDR3 spells CASSPPHSGANVLTF. Written as DNA, the CDR3 is TGTGCCAGCAGCCCCCCTCACTCTGGGGCCAACGTCCTGACTTTC. The rearrangement links TRBV9 to TRBJ2-6; no definite D call. Trimming removed 4 bases from V and 0 bases from J, with 8 bases in between. Germline loops: CDR1 SGDLS, CDR2 YYNGEE. There are 15 residues in the CDR3.

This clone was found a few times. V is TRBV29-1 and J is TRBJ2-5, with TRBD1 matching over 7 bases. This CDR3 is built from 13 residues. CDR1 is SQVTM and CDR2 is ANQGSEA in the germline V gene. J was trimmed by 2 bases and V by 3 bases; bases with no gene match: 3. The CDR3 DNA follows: TGCAGCGTTGACGGACAGGTACAAGAGACCCAGTACTTC. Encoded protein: CSVDGQVQETQYF.

This CDR3 reads CASSLTGYNEQFF. The CDR3 region has the DNA TGTGCCAGCAGCCTGACAGGTTACAATGAGCAGTTCTTC. The chain has TRBV7-3 and TRBJ2-1, with a possible D match to TRBD1 (6 bases). Trimming took 5 bases from V and 4 from J, leaving 9 bases between them. CDR3 length equals 13 residues. The germline CDR1 and CDR2 sequences are SGHTA and FQGTGA.

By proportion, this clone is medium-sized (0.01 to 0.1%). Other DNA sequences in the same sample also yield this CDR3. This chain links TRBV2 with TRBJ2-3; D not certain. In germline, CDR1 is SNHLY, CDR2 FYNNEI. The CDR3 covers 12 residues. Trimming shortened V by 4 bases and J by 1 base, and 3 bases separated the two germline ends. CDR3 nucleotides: TGTGCCAGCAGTGTGGGCACAGATACGCAGTATTTT. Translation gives CASSVGTDTQYF.

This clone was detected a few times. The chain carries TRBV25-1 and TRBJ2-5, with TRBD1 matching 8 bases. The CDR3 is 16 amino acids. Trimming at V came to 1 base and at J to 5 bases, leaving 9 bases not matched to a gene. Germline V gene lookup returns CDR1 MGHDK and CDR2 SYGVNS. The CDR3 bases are TGTGCCAGCAGTGAATCGCCCAGGGGGCGCGAGGAGACCCAGTACTTC. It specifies CASSESPRGREETQYF.

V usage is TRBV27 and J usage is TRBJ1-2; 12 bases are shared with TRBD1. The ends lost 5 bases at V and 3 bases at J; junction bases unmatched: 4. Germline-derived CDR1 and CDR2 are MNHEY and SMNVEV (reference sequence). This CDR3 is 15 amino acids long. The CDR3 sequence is CASSPGQGAYYGYTF. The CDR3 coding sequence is TGTGCCAGCAGTCCGGGACAGGGGGCTTACTATGGCTACACCTTC.

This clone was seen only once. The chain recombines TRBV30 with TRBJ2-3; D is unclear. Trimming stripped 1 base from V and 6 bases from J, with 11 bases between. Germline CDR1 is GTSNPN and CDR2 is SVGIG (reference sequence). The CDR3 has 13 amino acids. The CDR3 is CAWSGLAGDTQYF. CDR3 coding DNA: TGTGCCTGGAGTGGACTCGCCGGGGATACGCAGTATTTT.

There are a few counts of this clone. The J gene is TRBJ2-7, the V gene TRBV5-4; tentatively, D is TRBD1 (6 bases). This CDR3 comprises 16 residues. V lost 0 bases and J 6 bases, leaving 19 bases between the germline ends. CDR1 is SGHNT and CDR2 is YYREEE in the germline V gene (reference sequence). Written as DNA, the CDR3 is TGTGCCAGCAGCTTGGCCCTCTCGGTGGGGGCGGTCGAGCAGTACTTC. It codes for CASSLALSVGAVEQYF.

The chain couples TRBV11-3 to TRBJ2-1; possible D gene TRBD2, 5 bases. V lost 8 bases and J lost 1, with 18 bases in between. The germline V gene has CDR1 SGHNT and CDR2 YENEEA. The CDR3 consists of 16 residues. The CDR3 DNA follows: TGTGCCAGCGCAATTTCGGGAACAGTATCCTACAATGAGCAGTTCTTC. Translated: CASAISGTVSYNEQFF.

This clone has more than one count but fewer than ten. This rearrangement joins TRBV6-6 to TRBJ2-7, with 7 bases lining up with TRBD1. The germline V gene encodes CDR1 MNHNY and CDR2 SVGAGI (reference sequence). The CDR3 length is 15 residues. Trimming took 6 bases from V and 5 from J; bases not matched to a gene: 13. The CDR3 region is CASSPDRAVTNEQYF. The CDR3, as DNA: TGTGCCAGCAGCCCCGACAGGGCAGTCACGAACGAGCAGTACTTC.

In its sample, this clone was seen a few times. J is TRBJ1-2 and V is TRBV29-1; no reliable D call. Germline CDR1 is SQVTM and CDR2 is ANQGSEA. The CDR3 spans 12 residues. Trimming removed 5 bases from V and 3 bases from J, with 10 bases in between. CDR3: CSVSSADYGYTF. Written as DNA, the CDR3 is TGCAGCGTTTCTTCGGCCGACTATGGCTACACCTTC.

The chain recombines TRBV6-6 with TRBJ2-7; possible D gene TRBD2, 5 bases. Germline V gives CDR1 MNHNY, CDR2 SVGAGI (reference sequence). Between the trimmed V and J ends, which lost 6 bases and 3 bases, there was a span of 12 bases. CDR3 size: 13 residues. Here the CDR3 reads CASSQRLHYEQYF. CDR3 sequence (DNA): TGTGCCAGCAGCCAGCGGCTCCACTACGAGCAGTACTTC.

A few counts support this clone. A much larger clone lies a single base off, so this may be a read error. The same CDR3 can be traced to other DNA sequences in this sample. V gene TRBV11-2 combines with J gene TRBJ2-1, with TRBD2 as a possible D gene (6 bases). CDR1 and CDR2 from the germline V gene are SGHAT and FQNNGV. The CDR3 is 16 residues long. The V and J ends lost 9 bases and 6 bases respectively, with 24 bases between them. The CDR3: CASSVFAGTGLNEQFF. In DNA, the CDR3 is TGTGCCAGTAGCGTGTTTGCCGGGACTGGCCTCAATGAGCAGTTCTTC.

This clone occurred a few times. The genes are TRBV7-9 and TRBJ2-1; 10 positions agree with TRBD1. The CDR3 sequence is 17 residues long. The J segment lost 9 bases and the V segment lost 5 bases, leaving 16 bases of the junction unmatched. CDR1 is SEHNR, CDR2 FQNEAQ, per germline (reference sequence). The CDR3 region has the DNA TGTGCCAGCAGCCCGGGACAGGGGAATTTGTTGCGAGTTGAGCAGTTCTTC. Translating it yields CASSPGQGNLLRVEQFF.

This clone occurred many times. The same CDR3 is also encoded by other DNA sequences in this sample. The CDR3 here is CASSPSSGEDTQYF. CDR3 bases: TGTGCCAGCAGCCCATCTAGCGGGGAAGATACGCAGTATTTT. The chain combines TRBV7-3 with TRBJ2-3; TRBD2 aligns across 9 bases. Losses at the gene ends were 5 bases for V and 5 bases for J; bases not matched to a gene: 5. The CDR3 sequence is 14 residues long. CDR1 and CDR2 (germline): SGHTA, FQGTGA.

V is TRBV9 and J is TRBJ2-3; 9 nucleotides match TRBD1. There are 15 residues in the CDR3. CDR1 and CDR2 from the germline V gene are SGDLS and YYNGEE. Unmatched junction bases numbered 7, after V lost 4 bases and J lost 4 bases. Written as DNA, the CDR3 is TGTGCCAGCAGCTCCGGGACAGGGCTGTCAGATACGCAGTATTTT. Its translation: CASSSGTGLSDTQYF.

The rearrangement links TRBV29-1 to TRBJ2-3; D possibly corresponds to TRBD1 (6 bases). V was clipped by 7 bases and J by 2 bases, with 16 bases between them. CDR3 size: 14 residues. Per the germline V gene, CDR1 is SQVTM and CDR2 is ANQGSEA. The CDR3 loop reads CSAEGRGNTDTQYF. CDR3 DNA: TGCAGCGCCGAAGGCAGGGGAAACACAGATACGCAGTATTTT.

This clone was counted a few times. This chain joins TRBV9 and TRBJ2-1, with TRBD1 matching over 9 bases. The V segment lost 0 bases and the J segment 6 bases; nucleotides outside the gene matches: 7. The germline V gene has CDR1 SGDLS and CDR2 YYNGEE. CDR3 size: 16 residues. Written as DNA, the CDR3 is TGTGCCAGCAGCGTAGATAACAGGGGGCTTATCAATGAGCAGTTCTTC. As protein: CASSVDNRGLINEQFF.